This entry describes one TCR beta chain. This specimen belongs to a study of blood T cell repertoires in COVID-19. Participants were aged about 18 to 95 years, lived in some 23 US areas, and enrolled virtually. How the authors handled the data: Counts of nucleated cells, estimated from reference gene primer amplification, were obtained. Profiling relied on immunoSEQ multiplex PCR, and the TCRdb table lists in-frame clones only, not all of them. The V and J calls and clone size were taken over from that table, and D and trimming were inferred from the DNA. The sample gives about 250,000 clones, approximately 90% of which show up once; over 7.5% is in the top ten. The receptor was derived from a man in his forties who had recovered from COVID-19. The sequencing sample was made of PBMCs or T cells enriched from blood (not recorded which).

CDR3: CASSGGMGQGLLEQYF. The CDR3 bases are TGCGCCAGCAGCGGGGGGATGGGACAGGGTTTATTGGAGCAGTACTTC. The chain carries TRBV5-1 and TRBJ2-7, with TRBD1 matching 9 bases. Germline-derived CDR1 and CDR2 are SGHRS and YFSETQ. Unmatched junction bases numbered 15, after V lost 4 bases and J lost 7 bases. The CDR3 consists of 16 residues. Based on the CDR3 plus reference TRBV5-1 and TRBJ2-7, the full variable domain is KAGVTQTPRYLIKTRGQQVTLSCSPISGHRSVSWYQQTPGQGLQFLFEYFSETQRNKGNFPGRFSGRQFSNSRSEMNVSTLELGDSALYLCASSGGMGQGLLEQYFGPGTRLTVT.